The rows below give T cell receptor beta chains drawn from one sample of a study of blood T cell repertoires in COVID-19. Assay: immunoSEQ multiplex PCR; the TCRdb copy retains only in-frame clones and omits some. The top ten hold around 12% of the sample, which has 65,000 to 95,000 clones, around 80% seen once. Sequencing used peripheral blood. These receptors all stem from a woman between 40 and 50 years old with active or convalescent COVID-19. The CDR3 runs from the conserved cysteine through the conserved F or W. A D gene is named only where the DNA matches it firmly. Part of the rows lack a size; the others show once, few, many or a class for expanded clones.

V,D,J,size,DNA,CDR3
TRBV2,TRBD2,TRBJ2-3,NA,TGTGCCAGCAGTGTAACTAGCGGGAGTGGAAATACGCAGTATTTT,CASSVTSGSGNTQYF
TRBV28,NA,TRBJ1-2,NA,TGTGCCAGCAGTTTTGAGGGCCGCTACACCTTC,CASSFEGRYTF
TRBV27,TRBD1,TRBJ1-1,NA,TGTGCCAGCCGCGACAGGGTGAACACTGAAGCTTTCTTT,CASRDRVNTEAFF
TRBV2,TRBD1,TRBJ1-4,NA,TGTGCCAGTGAGGGACAGGCTAATGAAAAACTGTTTTTT,CASEGQANEKLFF
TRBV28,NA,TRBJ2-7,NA,TGTGCCAGCAGTTTACTAGTAAAACAGGGCTCCGAGCAGTACTTC,CASSLLVKQGSEQYF
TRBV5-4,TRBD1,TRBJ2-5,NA,TGTGCCAGCGGTAACAAAAGAACAGGGGGCGTGAGGACCCAGTACTTC,CASGNKRTGGVRTQYF
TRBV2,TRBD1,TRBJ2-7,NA,TGTGCCAGCAGTGGGGAGTCGGGACAGGGGTACTACGAGCAGTACTTC,CASSGESGQGYYEQYF
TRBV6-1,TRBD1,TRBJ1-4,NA,TGTGCCAGCAGAGAAGGGGGCACTAATGAAAAACTGTTTTTT,CASREGGTNEKLFF
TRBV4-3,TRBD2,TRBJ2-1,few,TGCGCCAGCAGCCAGATAGCGGGTAGCTCCTACAATGAGCAGTTCTTC,CASSQIAGSSYNEQFF
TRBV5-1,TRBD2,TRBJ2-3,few,TGCGCCAGCAGCTTGGGGGGACTAGCCACAGATACGCAGTATTTT,CASSLGGLATDTQYF
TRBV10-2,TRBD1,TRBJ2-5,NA,TGCGCCAGCAGTGAAGGGGGCGCTGGCGAAGAGACCCAGTACTTC,CASSEGGAGEETQYF
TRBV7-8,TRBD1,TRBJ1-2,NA,TGTGCCAGCAGCTTAGTTCCCGGGACAGTCACATCCTACACCTTC,CASSLVPGTVTSYTF
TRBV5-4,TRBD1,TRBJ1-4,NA,TGTGCCAGCAGCTTGAGAACAGGGGGACAGAATGAAAAACTGTTTTTT,CASSLRTGGQNEKLFF
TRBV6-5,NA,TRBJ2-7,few,TGTGCCAGCAGTTACACCGGCACCGGGTTCTACGAGCAGTACTTC,CASSYTGTGFYEQYF
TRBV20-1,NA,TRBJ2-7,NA,TGCAGTGCTAGATTCGACGAGCAGTACTTC,CSARFDEQYF
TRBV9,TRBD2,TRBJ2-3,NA,TGTGCCAGCAGCGGCGGGACTAGGAGCACAGATACGCAGTATTTT,CASSGGTRSTDTQYF
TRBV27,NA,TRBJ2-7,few,TGTGCCAGCAGTTTACTCGGGGGGCCCGAGCAGTACTTC,CASSLLGGPEQYF
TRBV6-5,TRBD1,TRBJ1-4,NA,TGTGCCAGCAAAGACAGGGGGGGCGAAAAACTGTTTTTT,CASKDRGGEKLFF
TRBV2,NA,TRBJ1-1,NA,TGTGCCAGCAGTTACGGACAGAGGAACACTGAAGCTTTCTTT,CASSYGQRNTEAFF
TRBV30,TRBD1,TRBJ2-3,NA,TGTGCCTGGGGCCTGGACAGGCTCCGAGATACGCAGTATTTT,CAWGLDRLRDTQYF
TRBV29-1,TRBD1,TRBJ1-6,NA,TGCAGCGTGGGACAGGGACAAGGCTCACCCCTCCACTTT,CSVGQGQGSPLHF
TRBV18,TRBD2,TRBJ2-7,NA,TGTGCCAGCTCGCCTGGACTAGCGGGGGGGTACGAGCAGTACTTC,CASSPGLAGGYEQYF
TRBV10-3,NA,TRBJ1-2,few,TGTGCCATCACCCCGACTGTTAACTATGGCTACACCTTC,CAITPTVNYGYTF
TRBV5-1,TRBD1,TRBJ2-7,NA,TGCGCCAGCAGCTCGGGACAGGCATCCTACGAGCAGTACTTC,CASSSGQASYEQYF
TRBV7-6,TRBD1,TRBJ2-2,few,TGTGCCAGCAGGCTGCGACAGGGGAACACCGGGGAGCTGTTTTTT,CASRLRQGNTGELFF
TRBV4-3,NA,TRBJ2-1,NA,TGCGCCAGCAGCCAAGATATCGGCCTAGCGCGAAGTAATGAGCAGTTCTTC,CASSQDIGLARSNEQFF
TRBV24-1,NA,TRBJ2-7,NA,TGTGCCACCAGTGACAGGACAGCCTACGAGCAGTACTTC,CATSDRTAYEQYF
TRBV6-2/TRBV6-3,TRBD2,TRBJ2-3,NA,TGTGCCAGCAGTCCCGGACTAGCGGGAGATGTAGATACGCAGTATTTT,CASSPGLAGDVDTQYF
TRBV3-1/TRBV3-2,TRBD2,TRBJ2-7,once,TGTGCCAGCAGCCAAGCACCCGGGGGGTTCTACGAGCAGTACTTC,CASSQAPGGFYEQYF
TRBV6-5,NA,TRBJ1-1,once,TGTGCCAGCAGCAGGGAAGGGACTGAAGCTTTCTTT,CASSREGTEAFF
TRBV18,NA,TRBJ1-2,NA,TGTGCCAGCTCGCCAGGAGGGATTAACTATGGCTACACCTTC,CASSPGGINYGYTF
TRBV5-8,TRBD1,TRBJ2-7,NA,TGTGCCAGCAGCTACGGACAGGTAACCTACGAGCAGTACTTC,CASSYGQVTYEQYF
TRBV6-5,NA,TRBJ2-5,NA,TGTGCCAGCAGGGCTAAATACAGGGCTCGGGAGACCCAGTACTTC,CASRAKYRARETQYF
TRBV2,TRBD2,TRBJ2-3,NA,TGTGCCAGCAGTGATTGGACTAGCGGGGGTAAACTGAGCACAGATACGCAGTATTTT,CASSDWTSGGKLSTDTQYF
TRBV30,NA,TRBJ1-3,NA,TGTGCCTGGAGTGTGGTCAGGGTGTCTGGAAACACCATATATTTT,CAWSVVRVSGNTIYF
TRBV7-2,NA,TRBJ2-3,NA,TGTGCCAGCAGCTTAGAGCGGGCAGATACGCAGTATTTT,CASSLERADTQYF
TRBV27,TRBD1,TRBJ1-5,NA,TGTGCCAGCAGTACAGGGGGCCGGGGGCCCCAGCATTTT,CASSTGGRGPQHF
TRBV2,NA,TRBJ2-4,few,TGTGCCAGCAATGGACAGAACAAAAACATTCAGTACTTC,CASNGQNKNIQYF
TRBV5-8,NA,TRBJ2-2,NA,TGTGCCAGCAGCTTGTCCACAGGGTCGAACACCGGGGAGCTGTTTTTT,CASSLSTGSNTGELFF
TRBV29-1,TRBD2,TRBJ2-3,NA,TGCAGCGTTTGGGGTGGGAGGGGTCCCACAGATACGCAGTATTTT,CSVWGGRGPTDTQYF
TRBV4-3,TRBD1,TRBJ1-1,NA,TGCGCCAGCAGCCGAGACGGACAGGGTTTGACTGAAGCTTTCTTT,CASSRDGQGLTEAFF
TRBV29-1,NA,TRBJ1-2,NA,TGCAGCGTTCTAGGAGTAGTCTCTAACTATGGCTACACCTTC,CSVLGVVSNYGYTF
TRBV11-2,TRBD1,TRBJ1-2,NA,TGTGCCAGCAGCAGGACAGGCTATGGCTACACCTTC,CASSRTGYGYTF
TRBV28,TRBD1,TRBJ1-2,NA,TGTGCCAGCAGTTTACCAGGGGGCAACTATGGCTACACCTTC,CASSLPGGNYGYTF
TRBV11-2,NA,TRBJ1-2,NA,TGTGCCAGCAGTCCTCGGTTGGCAGGCTATGGCTACACCTTC,CASSPRLAGYGYTF
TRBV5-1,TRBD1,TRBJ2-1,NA,TGCGCCAGCAGCGCTGGACAGGGCTCCTACAATGAGCAGTTCTTC,CASSAGQGSYNEQFF
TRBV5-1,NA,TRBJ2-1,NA,TGCGCCAGCAGCTCCCATTTTAGCTCCTACAATGAGCAGTTCTTC,CASSSHFSSYNEQFF
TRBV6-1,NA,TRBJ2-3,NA,TGTGCCAGCAGTGAAAACCAGGGAAGCACAGATACGCAGTATTTT,CASSENQGSTDTQYF
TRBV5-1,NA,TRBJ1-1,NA,TGCGCCAGCAGCTTCGGGAGTACTGAAGCTTTCTTT,CASSFGSTEAFF
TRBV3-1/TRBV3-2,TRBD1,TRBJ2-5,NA,TGTGCCAGCAGCCAAGTTCTGGGACAGCAAGAGACCCAGTACTTC,CASSQVLGQQETQYF
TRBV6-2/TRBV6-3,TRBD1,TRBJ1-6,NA,TGTGCCAGCAGCTGGGACAGGGGGATTTCACCCCTCCACTTT,CASSWDRGISPLHF
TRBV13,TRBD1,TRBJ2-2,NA,TGTGCCAGCAGCTTAAACCCCGGACAGGGAAGCACCGGGGAGCTGTTTTTT,CASSLNPGQGSTGELFF